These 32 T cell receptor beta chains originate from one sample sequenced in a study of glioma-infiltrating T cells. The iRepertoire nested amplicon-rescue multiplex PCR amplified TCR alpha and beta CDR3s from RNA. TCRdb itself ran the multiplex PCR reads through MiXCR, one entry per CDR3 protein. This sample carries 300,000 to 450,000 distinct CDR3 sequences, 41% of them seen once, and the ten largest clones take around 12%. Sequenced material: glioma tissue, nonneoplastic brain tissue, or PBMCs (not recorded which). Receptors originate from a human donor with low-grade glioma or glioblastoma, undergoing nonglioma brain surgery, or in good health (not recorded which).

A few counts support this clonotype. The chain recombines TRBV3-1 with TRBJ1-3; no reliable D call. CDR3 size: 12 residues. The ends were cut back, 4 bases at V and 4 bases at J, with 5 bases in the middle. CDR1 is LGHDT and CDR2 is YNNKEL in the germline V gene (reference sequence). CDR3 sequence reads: CASSLPGNTIYF. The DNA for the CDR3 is TGTGCCAGCAGCCTACCCGGAAACACCATATATTTT.

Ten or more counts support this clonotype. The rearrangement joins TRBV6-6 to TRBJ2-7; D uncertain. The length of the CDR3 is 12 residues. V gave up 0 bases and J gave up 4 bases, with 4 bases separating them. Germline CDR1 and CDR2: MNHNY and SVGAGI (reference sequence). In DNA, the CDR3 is TGTGCCAGCAGTTACTCGAGATACGAGCAGTACTTC. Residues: CASSYSRYEQYF.

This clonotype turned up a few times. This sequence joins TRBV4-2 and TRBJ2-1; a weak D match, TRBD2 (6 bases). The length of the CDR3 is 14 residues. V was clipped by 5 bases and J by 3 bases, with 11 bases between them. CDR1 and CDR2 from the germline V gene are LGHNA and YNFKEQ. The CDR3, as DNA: TGTGCCAGCAGCTCCCTCGGGGGCTACAATGAGCAGTTCTTC. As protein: CASSSLGGYNEQFF.

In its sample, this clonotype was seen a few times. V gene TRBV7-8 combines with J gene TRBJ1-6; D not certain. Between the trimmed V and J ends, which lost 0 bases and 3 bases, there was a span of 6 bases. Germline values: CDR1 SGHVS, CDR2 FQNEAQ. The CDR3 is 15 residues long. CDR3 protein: CASSLAHSYNSPLHF. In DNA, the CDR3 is TGTGCCAGCAGCTTAGCACACAGCTATAATTCACCCCTCCACTTT.

For the CDR3, the DNA is TGCAGCGTTGGTCGAGGGAGTTCGGATACGCAGTATTTT. Translated, it gives CSVGRGSSDTQYF. The chain uses TRBV29-1 and TRBJ2-3; the D gene is possibly TRBD2 (5 bases). Looked up from germline, CDR1 is SQVTM and CDR2 is ANQGSEA. The length of the CDR3 is 13 residues. Deletions cut 4 bases from V and 6 bases from J, with 14 bases between.

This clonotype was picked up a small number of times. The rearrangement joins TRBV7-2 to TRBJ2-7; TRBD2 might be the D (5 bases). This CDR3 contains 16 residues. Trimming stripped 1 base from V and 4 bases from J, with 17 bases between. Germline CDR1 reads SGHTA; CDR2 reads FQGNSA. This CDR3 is CASSLGSAGGSYEQYF. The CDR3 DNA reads TGTGCCAGCAGCTTAGGGTCCGCAGGAGGCTCTTACGAGCAGTACTTC.

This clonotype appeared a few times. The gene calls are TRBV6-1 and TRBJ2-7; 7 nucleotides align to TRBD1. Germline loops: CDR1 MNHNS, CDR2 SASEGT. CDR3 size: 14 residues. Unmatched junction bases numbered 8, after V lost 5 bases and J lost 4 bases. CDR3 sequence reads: CASSFRQGGYEQYF. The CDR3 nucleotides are TGTGCCAGCAGTTTCCGACAGGGCGGGTACGAGCAGTACTTC.

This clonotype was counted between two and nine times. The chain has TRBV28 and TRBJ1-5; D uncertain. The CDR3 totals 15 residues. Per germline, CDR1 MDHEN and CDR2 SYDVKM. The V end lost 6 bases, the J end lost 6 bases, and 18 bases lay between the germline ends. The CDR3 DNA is TGTGCCAGCAGCCCGCCACGGGGAGGAGGTCAGCCCCAGCATTTT. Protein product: CASSPPRGGGQPQHF. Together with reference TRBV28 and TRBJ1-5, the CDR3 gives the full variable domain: DVKVTQSSRYLVKRTGEKVFLECVQDMDHENMFWYRQDPGLGLRLIYFSYDVKMKEKGDIPEGYSVSREKKERFSLILESASTNQTSMYLCASSPPRGGGQPQHFGDGTRLSIL.

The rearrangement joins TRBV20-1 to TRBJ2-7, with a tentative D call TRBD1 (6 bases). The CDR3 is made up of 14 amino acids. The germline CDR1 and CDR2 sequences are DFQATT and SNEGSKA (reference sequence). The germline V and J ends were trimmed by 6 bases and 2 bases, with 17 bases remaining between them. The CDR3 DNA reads TGCAGTGCGCACCCCAGGGGTTCGCCCTACGAGCAGTACTTC. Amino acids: CSAHPRGSPYEQYF.

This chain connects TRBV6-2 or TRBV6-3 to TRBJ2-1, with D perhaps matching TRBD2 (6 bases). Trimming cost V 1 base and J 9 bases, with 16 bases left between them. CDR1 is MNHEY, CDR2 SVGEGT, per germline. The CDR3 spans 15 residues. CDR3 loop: CASSYFRGTPSEQFF. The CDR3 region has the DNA TGTGCCAGCAGTTACTTTCGCGGGACCCCCTCTGAGCAGTTCTTC.

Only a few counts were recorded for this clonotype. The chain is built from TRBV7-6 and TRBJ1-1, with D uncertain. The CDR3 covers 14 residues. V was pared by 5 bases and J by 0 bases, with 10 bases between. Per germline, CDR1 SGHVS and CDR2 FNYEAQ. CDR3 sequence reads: CASSQTGLNTEAFF. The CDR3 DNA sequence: TGTGCCAGCAGCCAGACGGGCCTGAACACTGAAGCTTTCTTT.

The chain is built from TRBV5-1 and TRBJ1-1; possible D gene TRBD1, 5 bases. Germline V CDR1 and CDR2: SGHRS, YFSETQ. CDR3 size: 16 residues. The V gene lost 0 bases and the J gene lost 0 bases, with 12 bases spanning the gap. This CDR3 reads CASSLGIGQMNTEAFF. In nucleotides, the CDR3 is TGCGCCAGCAGCTTGGGAATCGGACAAATGAACACTGAAGCTTTCTTT.

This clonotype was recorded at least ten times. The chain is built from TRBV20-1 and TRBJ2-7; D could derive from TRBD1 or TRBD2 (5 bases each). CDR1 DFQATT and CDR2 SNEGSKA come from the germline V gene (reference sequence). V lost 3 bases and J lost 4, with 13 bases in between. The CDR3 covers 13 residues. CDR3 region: CSARGVPAYEQYF. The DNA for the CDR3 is TGCAGTGCTAGGGGGGTCCCGGCTTACGAGCAGTACTTC.

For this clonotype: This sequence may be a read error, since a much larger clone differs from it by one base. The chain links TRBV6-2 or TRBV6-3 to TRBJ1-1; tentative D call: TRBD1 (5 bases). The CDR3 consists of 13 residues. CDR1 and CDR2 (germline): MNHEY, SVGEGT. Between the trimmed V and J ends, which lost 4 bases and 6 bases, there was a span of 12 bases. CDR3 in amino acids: CASSSWGRAEAFF. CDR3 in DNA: TGTGCCAGCAGTTCTTGGGGGAGGGCTGAAGCTTTCTTT.

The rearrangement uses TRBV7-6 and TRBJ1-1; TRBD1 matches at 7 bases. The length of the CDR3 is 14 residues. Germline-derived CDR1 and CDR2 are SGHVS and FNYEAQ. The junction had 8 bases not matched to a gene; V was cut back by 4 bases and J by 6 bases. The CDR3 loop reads CASSSAGTDSEAFF. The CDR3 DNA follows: TGTGCCAGCAGCTCCGCCGGGACAGATTCTGAAGCTTTCTTT.

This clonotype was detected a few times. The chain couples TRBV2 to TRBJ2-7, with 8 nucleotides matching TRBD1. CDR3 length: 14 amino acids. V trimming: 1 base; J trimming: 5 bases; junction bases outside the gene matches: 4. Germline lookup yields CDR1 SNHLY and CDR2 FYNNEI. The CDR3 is CASSEVGTGDEQYF. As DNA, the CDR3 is TGTGCCAGCAGTGAAGTTGGGACAGGTGACGAGCAGTACTTC.

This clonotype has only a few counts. The CDR3 nucleotides are TGTGCCAGCAGCTTAGGACAGGGCTCTGGGGCCAACGTCCTGACTTTC. It encodes CASSLGQGSGANVLTF. The chain joins TRBV7-2 to TRBJ2-6, with 7 bases fitting TRBD1. Trimming at V came to 1 base and at J to 0 bases, leaving 0 bases not matched to a gene. This CDR3 is 16 amino acids long. Germline V CDR1 and CDR2: SGHTA, FQGNSA.

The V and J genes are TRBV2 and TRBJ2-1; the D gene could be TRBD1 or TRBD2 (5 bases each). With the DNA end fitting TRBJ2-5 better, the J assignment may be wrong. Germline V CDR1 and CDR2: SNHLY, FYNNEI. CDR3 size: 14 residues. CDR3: CASSEITGPGTQYF. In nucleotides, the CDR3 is TGTGCCAGCAGTGAGATAACGGGGCCGGGGACCCAGTACTTC.

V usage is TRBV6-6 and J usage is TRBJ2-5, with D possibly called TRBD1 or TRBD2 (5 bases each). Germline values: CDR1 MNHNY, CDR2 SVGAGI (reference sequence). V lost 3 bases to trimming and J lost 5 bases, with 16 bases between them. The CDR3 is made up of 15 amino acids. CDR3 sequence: CASSYDRPPGETQYF. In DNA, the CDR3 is TGTGCCAGCAGTTATGACAGACCCCCGGGGGAGACCCAGTACTTC.

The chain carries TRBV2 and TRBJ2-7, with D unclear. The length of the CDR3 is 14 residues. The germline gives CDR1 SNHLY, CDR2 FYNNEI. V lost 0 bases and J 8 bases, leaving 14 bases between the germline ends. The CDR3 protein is CASSEALGFTQQYF. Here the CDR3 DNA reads TGTGCCAGCAGTGAAGCGCTTGGGTTCACGCAGCAGTACTTC.

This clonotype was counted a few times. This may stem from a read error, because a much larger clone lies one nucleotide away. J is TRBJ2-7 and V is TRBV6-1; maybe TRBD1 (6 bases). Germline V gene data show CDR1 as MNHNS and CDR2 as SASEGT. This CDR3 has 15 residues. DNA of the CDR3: TGTGCCAGCAAAGAAGGGGGACACGTCTATGACGAGCAGCACTTC. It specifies CASKEGGHVYDEQHF.

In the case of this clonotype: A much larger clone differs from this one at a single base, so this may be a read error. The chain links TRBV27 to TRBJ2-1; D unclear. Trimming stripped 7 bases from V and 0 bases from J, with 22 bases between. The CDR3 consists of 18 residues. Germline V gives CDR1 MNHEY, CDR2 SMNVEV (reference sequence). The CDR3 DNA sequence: TGTGCCAGCATCGAATTCTGGATCGGCTCGAACTCCTACAATGAGCAGTTCTTC. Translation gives CASIEFWIGSNSYNEQFF.

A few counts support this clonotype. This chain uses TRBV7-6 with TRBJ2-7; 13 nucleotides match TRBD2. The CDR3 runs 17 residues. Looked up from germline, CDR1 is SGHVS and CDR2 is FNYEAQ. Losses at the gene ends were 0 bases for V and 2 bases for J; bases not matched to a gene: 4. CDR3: CASSLATLAGGPYEQYF. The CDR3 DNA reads TGTGCCAGCAGCTTAGCTACACTAGCGGGAGGGCCCTACGAGCAGTACTTC.

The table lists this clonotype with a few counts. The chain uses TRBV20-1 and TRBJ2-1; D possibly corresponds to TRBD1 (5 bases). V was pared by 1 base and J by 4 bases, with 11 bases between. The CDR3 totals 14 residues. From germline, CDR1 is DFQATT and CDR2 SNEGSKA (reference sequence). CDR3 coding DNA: TGCAGTGCTAGAGCTGGGGCCCATTACAATGAGCAGTTCTTC. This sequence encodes CSARAGAHYNEQFF.

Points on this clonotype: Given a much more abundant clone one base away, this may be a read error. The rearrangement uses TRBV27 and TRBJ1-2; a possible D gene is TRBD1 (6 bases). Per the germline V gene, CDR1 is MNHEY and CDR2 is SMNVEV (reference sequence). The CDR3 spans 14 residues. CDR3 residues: CARSLRGQVYGYTF. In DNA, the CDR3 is TGTGCCAGAAGTTTACGGGGGCAAGTCTATGGCTACACCTTC.

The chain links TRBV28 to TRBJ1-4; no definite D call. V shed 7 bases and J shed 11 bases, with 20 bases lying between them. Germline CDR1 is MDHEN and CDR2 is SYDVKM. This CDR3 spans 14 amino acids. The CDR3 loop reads CASNRVAPFGKLFF. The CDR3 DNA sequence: TGTGCCAGCAATCGGGTCGCCCCCTTCGGGAAACTGTTTTTT.

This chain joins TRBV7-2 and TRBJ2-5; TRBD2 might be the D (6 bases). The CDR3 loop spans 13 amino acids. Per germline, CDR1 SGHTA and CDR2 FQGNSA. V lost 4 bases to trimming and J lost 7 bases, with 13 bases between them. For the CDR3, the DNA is TGTGCCAGCAGCTCCAGGATGGGGGGGACCCAGTACTTC. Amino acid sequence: CASSSRMGGTQYF.

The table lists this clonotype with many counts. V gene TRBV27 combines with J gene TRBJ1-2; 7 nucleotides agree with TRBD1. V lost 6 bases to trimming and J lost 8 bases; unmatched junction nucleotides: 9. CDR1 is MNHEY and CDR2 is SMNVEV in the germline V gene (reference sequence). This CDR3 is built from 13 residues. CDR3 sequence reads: CASSLQGSGGYTF. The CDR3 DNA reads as TGTGCCAGCAGCCTACAGGGGTCGGGCGGCTACACCTTC.

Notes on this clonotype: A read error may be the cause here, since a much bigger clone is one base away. CDR3 nucleotides: TGTGCCAGCAGTTACGATCAGTCGGCGCTGGAACTGTTTTTT. Its translation is CASSYDQSALELFF. The gene calls are TRBV6-6 and TRBJ1-4; D not certain. The V end lost 2 bases, the J end lost 12 bases, and 16 bases lay between the germline ends. Germline-derived CDR1 and CDR2 are MNHNY and SVGAGI (reference sequence). CDR3 length: 14 amino acids.

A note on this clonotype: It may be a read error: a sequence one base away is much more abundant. For the CDR3, the DNA is TGTGCCAGCAGTCCTTGGGACGGACGGAGGCACATGGATACGCAGTATTTT. It codes for CASSPWDGRRHMDTQYF. The chain links TRBV27 to TRBJ2-3; D is possibly TRBD1 or TRBD2 (5 bases each). Germline CDR1 and CDR2: MNHEY and SMNVEV (reference sequence). The CDR3 loop spans 17 amino acids. Trimming took off 5 bases at V and 6 bases at J, with 24 bases between the two ends.

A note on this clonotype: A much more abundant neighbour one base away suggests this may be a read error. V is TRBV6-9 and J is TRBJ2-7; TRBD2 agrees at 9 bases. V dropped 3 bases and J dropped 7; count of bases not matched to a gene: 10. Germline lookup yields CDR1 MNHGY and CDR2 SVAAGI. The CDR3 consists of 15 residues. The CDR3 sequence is CASSYSQSSGIEQYF. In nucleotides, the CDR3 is TGTGCCAGCAGTTACAGCCAGTCTAGCGGGATTGAGCAGTACTTC.

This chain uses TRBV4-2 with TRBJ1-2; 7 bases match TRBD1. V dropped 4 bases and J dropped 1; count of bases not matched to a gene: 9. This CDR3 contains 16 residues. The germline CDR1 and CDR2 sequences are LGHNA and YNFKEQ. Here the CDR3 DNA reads TGTGCCAGCAGCCCCGGGACAGAACCTCTTAACTATGGCTACACCTTC. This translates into CASSPGTEPLNYGYTF.